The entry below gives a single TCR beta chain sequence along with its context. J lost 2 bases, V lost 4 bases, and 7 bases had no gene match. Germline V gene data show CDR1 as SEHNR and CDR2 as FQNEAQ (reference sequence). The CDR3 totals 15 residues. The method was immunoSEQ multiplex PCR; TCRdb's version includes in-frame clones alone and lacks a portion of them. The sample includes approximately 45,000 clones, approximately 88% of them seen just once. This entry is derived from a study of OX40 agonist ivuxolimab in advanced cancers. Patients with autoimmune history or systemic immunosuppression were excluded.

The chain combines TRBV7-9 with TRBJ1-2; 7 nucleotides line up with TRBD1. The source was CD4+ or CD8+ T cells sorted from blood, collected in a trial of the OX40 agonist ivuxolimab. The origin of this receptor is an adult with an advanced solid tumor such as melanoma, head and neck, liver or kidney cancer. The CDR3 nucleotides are TGTGCCAGCAGCTCCGGGACAGACTTCAACTATGGCTACACCTTC. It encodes CASSSGTDFNYGYTF. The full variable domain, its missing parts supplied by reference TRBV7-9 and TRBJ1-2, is DTGVSQNPRHKITKRGQNVTFRCDPISEHNRLYWYRQTLGQGPEFLTYFQNEAQLEKSRLLSDRFSAERPKGSFSTLEIQRTEQGDSAMYLCASSSGTDFNYGYTFGSGTRLTVV.